This T cell receptor beta chain was recovered during a study of blood T cell repertoires in COVID-19. Study-level background: COVID-19 samples collected from the United States, Italy and Spain covered acute and convalescent phases.

Only in-frame clones appear in the TCRdb table, and some are missing; sequencing was by immunoSEQ multiplex PCR. The profile covers roughly 200,000 clones, with 65% to 85% appearing a single time and about 6.7% taken by the ten largest. Trimming removed 7 bases from V and 5 bases from J; junction bases left unmatched: 8. The CDR3 has 14 amino acids. Germline CDR1 reads SGDLS; CDR2 reads YYNGEE. Input material: peripheral blood. The V call is TRBV9, the J call TRBJ2-2; TRBD1 matches 7 bases. This clonotype originated in a woman aged 40 to 50 with COVID-19, enrolled during active disease. The DNA of the CDR3 is TGTGCCAGCGCCCCCGGGACAGAAACCGGGGAGCTGTTTTTT. It translates to CASAPGTETGELFF. Complete variable domain (other parts from reference TRBV9 and TRBJ2-2): DSGVTQTPKHLITATGQRVTLRCSPRSGDLSVYWYQQSLDQGLQFLIQYYNGEERAKGNILERFSAQQFPDLHSELNLSSLELGDSALYFCASAPGTETGELFFGEGSRLTVL.